This entry lists 10 T cell receptor beta chains sequenced from one sample in a study of T cells in women clearing cervical HPV infection. The repertoire was sequenced with immunoSEQ multiplex PCR; TCRdb's copy has only in-frame clones and lacks some. The sample includes 25,000 to 35,000 clones. Sequenced input: blood buffy coat. The receptors stem from a woman aged 18 to 75 with a cervical HPV16 infection that either progressed to CIN3+ or cleared (not recorded which).

For this clone: The CDR3 is cut off 3 residues early in the read; its end comes from the germline J gene. The chain joins TRBV18 to TRBJ2-7, with D possibly matching TRBD2 (5 bases). The CDR3 extends over 15 amino acids. V lost 3 bases, J lost 0 bases, and 12 bases lay in between. Germline lookup yields CDR1 KGHSH and CDR2 LQKENI. The DNA read from the CDR3 is TGTGCCAGCTCACCGGCAGCGGCAAGCTCCTACGAG. Its translation: CASSPAAASSYE. The full CDR3 protein is CASSPAAASSYEQYF.

On this clone itself: The sequenced fragment ends 3 residues before the CDR3 boundary, so the rest is inferred from the germline J gene. The chain combines TRBV5-1 with TRBJ2-3, with 10 bases that match TRBD1. Per the germline V gene, CDR1 is SGHRS and CDR2 is YFSETQ. The CDR3 loop spans 17 amino acids. V shed 2 bases, J shed 2 bases, and the junction held 8 bases outside the gene matches. Partial CDR3 DNA: TGCGCCAGCAGCTTATATAACGGACAGGGGGACACAGATACG. It yields the protein CASSLYNGQGDTDT. The CDR3 reads in full as CASSLYNGQGDTDTQYF.

With respect to this clone: Coverage ceases 3 residues before the CDR3 finishes, and the germline J gene fills in the end. This chain connects TRBV7-2 to TRBJ1-5; 9 bases are shared with TRBD1. Per germline, CDR1 SGHTA and CDR2 FQGNSA. The V segment lost 5 bases and the J segment 7 bases; nucleotides outside the gene matches: 6. This CDR3 region has 14 residues. Incomplete CDR3 DNA: TGTGCCAGCAGCCTAGGGACAGGGACACAGCCC. Residues: CASSLGTGTQP. The full CDR3 protein reads CASSLGTGTQPQHF.

Turning to this clone: The CDR3 goes on 3 residues after the read ends, and that part is filled in from the germline J gene. This rearrangement joins TRBV20-1 to TRBJ2-5; 7 positions match TRBD1. Losses at the gene ends were 5 bases for V and 5 bases for J; bases not matched to a gene: 14. The CDR3 loop spans 15 amino acids. CDR1 is DFQATT, CDR2 SNEGSKA, per germline (reference sequence). The CDR3 spells CSAGADRVFRETQYF. CDR3 DNA, as far as it was read: TGCAGTGCTGGAGCCGACAGGGTATTCCGGGAGACC.

Notes on this clone: The read ends 3 residues early relative to the CDR3; the germline J gene fills the gap. The rearrangement uses TRBV13 and TRBJ2-3; 9 bases map to TRBD1. The CDR3 sequence is 17 residues long. V gave up 4 bases and J gave up 5 bases; unmatched junction bases: 13. CDR1 and CDR2 from the germline V gene are PRHDT and FYEKMQ (reference sequence). The CDR3 loop reads CASSSRWGDRVGDTQYF. The CDR3 DNA, read in part, is TGTGCCAGCAGCTCCCGTTGGGGGGACAGGGTAGGAGATACG. Drawing the rest from reference TRBV13 and TRBJ2-3, the complete variable domain is AAGVIQSPRHLIKEKRETATLKCYPIPRHDTVYWYQQGPGQDPQFLISFYEKMQSDKGSIPDRFSAQQFSDYHSELNMSSLELGDSALYFCASSSRWGDRVGDTQYFGPGTRLTVL.

A word on this clone: The read comes to an end 3 residues before the CDR3 does, leaving the germline J gene to fill in the end. The rearrangement joins TRBV19 to TRBJ2-1; 12 bases align to TRBD2. CDR1 and CDR2 from the germline V gene are LNHDA and SQIVND (reference sequence). Germline trimming cut 4 bases from V and 4 bases from J; bases unmatched to any gene: 8. CDR3 size: 17 residues. CDR3 protein: CASSSARLAGGYNEQFF. The part of the CDR3 DNA that was read is TGTGCCAGTAGTAGCGCCCGTCTAGCGGGGGGGTACAATGAG. Filled out from reference TRBV19 and TRBJ2-1, the complete variable domain reads DGGITQSPKYLFRKEGQNVTLSCEQNLNHDAMYWYRQDPGQGLRLIYYSQIVNDFQKGDIAEGYSVSREKKESFPLTVTSAQKNPTAFYLCASSSARLAGGYNEQFFGPGTRLTVL.

In regard to this clone: Coverage ceases 3 residues before the CDR3 finishes, and the germline J gene fills in the end. The chain uses TRBV7-6 and TRBJ2-1; TRBD1 matches 11 bases. Germline V gene sequence: CDR1 SGHVS, CDR2 FNYEAQ. CDR3 length equals 15 residues. J was trimmed by 5 bases and V by 5 bases; bases with no gene match: 5. CDR3: CASSIGQGAHNEQFF. The covered CDR3 bases are TGTGCCAGCAGCATCGGACAGGGGGCACACAATGAG.

Remarks on this clone: The DNA ends 3 residues before the CDR3 does, and the rest of the CDR3 is filled in from the germline J gene. Distinct nucleotide sequences in the sample also encode this CDR3. The chain recombines TRBV7-3 with TRBJ1-3, with a weak D call TRBD1 (5 bases). V lost 9 bases, J lost 5 bases, and 5 bases lay in between. This CDR3 is built from 10 residues. Looked up from germline, CDR1 is SGHTA and CDR2 is FQGTGA. The CDR3 loop reads CARGRNTIYF. The CDR3 bases that were read are TGTGCCAGGGGGCGAAACACC. The full variable domain, its missing parts supplied by reference TRBV7-3 and TRBJ1-3, is GAGVSQTPSNKVTEKGKYVELRCDPISGHTALYWYRQSLGQGPEFLIYFQGTGAADDSGLPNDRFFAVRPEGSVSTLKIQRTERGDSAVYLCARGRNTIYFGEGSWLTVV.

In the case of this clone: The CDR3 is cut off 3 residues early in the read; its end comes from the germline J gene. The V and J genes are TRBV5-1 and TRBJ1-5, with TRBD1 matching over 9 bases. There are 15 residues in the CDR3. J lost 5 bases, V lost 0 bases, and 3 bases had no gene match. In germline, CDR1 is SGHRS, CDR2 YFSETQ. CDR3 loop: CASSLGTGEDQPQHF. CDR3 DNA, as far as it was read: TGCGCCAGCAGCTTGGGGACAGGGGAGGATCAGCCC.

As to this clone: The sequenced fragment ends 3 residues before the CDR3 boundary, so the rest is inferred from the germline J gene. The genes are TRBV29-1 and TRBJ2-3, with 13 bases that match TRBD2. The junction had 5 bases not matched to a gene; V was cut back by 8 bases and J by 3 bases. Germline loops: CDR1 SQVTM, CDR2 ANQGSEA. The CDR3 spans 14 residues. CDR3: CSTQTSGRTDTQYF. The part of the CDR3 DNA that was read is TGCAGCACCCAGACTAGCGGGAGGACAGATACG.